This is a list of T cell receptor beta chains from one sample in a study of identical twins. MiXCR, run by TCRdb on the 5' RACE reads, gives a single entry per CDR3 protein. The sample lists fewer than 250,000 distinct CDR3 sequences; less than 9.5% were seen once. The material sequenced was memory (CD45RO+) T cells sorted from blood. Every receptor here comes from a woman aged 18-35 years in good health. Both conserved end residues are part of each CDR3. D genes are given only for firm matches. Clone size, where shown, is once, few, many, or a class for clones that have expanded.

>few|TRBJ2-7|TRBV6-6|14|.
CASSYALPSREQYF
TGTGCCAGCAGTTACGCCCTCCCGTCCAGGGAGCAGTACTTC
>.|TRBJ2-7|TRBV5-5|15|TRBD2
CASSPLAGVNYEQYF
TGTGCCAGCAGCCCTTTAGCGGGGGTAAACTACGAGCAGTACTTC
>.|TRBJ1-1|TRBV7-9|14|.
CASSLLALNTEAFF
TGTGCCAGCAGCTTATTGGCACTGAACACTGAAGCTTTCTTT
>few|TRBJ2-3|TRBV5-8|16|TRBD2
CASSPRLAGGEDTQYF
TGTGCCAGCAGCCCTAGACTAGCGGGAGGGGAAGATACGCAGTATTTT
>.|TRBJ2-7|TRBV6-2/TRBV6-3|11|.
CASSYYYEQYF
TGTGCCAGCAGTTATTACTACGAGCAGTACTTC
>few|TRBJ2-7|TRBV7-7|13|.
CASSNGRDYEQYF
TGTGCCAGCAGTAACGGTAGGGACTACGAGCAGTACTTC
>few|TRBJ2-7|TRBV5-1|15|TRBD2
CASSLVGTSGYEQYF
TGCGCCAGCAGCTTGGTGGGGACTAGCGGGTACGAGCAGTACTTC
>many|TRBJ2-7|TRBV5-1|13|.
CASSVLDSYEQYF
TGCGCCAGCAGCGTCCTGGACTCCTACGAGCAGTACTTC
>.|TRBJ1-2|TRBV10-3|16|.
CAIWAGQTRINYGYTF
TGTGCCATCTGGGCCGGACAGACAAGGATAAACTATGGCTACACCTTC
>.|TRBJ2-1|TRBV19|14|TRBD2
CASSIHAGGNEQFF
TGTGCCAGTAGTATCCACGCGGGAGGGAATGAGCAGTTCTTC